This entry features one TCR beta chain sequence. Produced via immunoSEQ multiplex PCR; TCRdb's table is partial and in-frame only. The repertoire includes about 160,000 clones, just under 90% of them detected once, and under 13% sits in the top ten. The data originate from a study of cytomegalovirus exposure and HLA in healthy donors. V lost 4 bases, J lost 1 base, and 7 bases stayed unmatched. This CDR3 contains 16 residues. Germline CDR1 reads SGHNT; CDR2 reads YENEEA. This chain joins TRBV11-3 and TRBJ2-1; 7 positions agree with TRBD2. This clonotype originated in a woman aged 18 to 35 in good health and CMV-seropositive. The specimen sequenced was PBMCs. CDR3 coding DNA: TGTGCCAGCAGCTACCGACTAGCAGGGTCCTACAATGAGCAGTTCTTC. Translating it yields CASSYRLAGSYNEQFF.